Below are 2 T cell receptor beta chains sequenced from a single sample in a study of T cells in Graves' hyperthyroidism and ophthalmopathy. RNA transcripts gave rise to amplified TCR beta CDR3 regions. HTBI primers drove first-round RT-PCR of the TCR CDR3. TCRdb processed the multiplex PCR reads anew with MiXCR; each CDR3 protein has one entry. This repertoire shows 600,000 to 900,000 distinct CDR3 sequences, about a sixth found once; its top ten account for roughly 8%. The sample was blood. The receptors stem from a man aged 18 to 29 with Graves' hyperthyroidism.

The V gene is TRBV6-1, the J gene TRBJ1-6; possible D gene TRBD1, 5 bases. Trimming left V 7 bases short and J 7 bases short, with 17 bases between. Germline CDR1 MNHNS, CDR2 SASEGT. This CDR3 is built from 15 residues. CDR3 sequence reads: CASTRGYSLNSPLHF. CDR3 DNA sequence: TGTGCCAGCACCCGGGGGTACAGCTTAAATTCACCCCTCCACTTT.

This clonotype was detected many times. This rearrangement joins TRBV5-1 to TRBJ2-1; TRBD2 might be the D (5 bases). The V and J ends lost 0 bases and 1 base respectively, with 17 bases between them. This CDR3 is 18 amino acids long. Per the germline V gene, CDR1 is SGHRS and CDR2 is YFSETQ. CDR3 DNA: TGCGCCAGCAGCTTGGGCGGGTGGTCGGCGGAGTCCTACAATGAGCAGTTCTTC. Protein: CASSLGGWSAESYNEQFF.